Below are 27 T cell receptor beta chains sequenced from a single sample in a study of blood T cells in healthy people across ages (dated by TCRdb to the mid-2010s). Receptor libraries were prepared by 5' RACE. A second PCR of roughly 6 to 11 cycles was run with a J-beta primer mix and a sample-barcoded 5' primer. TCRdb applied fastp at Q25 and MiXCR to the public reads, then kept only in-frame beta chains. Each CDR3 protein gets just one entry, which takes the most common genes and DNA from the rows behind it. Recorded for this sample are some 1.8 million distinct CDR3 sequences; 30% to 40% of them occurred a single time. About 21% of the sample comes from the top ten. Sequencing input: blood. These receptors originate from a human donor in good health.

This clonotype has a handful of counts. This chain joins TRBV6-2 or TRBV6-3 and TRBJ2-1; 9 bases are a match to TRBD2. CDR1 and CDR2 from the germline V gene are MNHEY and SVGEGT. There are 18 residues in the CDR3. J gave up 2 bases and V 1 base, and 9 bases lay outside the gene matches. The CDR3 sequence is CASSYLLSGGDAYNEQFF. Here the CDR3 DNA reads TGTGCCAGCAGTTACTTGCTTAGCGGGGGTGACGCCTACAATGAGCAGTTCTTC.

This clonotype was detected a few times. This sequence joins TRBV10-3 and TRBJ1-2; no clear D gene. The germline V and J ends were trimmed by 7 bases and 6 bases, with 15 bases remaining between them. The germline V gene has CDR1 ENHRY and CDR2 SYGVKD. The CDR3 is 13 amino acids. CDR3 loop: CAINLDENHGYTF. The CDR3 DNA reads TGTGCCATCAACCTGGACGAGAATCATGGCTACACCTTC.

This chain joins TRBV6-6 and TRBJ2-7; no firm D call. Per germline, CDR1 MNHNY and CDR2 SVGAGI (reference sequence). The length of the CDR3 is 13 residues. Trimming took off 1 base at V and 1 base at J, with 5 bases between the two ends. The CDR3 loop is CASSYYTSYEQYF. As DNA, the CDR3 is TGTGCCAGCAGTTACTACACGTCCTACGAGCAGTACTTC.

Worth noting for this clonotype: One junction end disagrees with the germline gene, perhaps due to a read error. The chain carries TRBV20-1 and TRBJ1-2; D gene uncertain. The CDR3 runs 12 residues. Germline loops: CDR1 DFQATT, CDR2 SNEGSKA (reference sequence). The CDR3 loop is CRARVTESGYTF. The CDR3 DNA sequence: TGCAGGGCTAGAGTAACAGAGAGTGGCTACACCTTC.

With respect to this clonotype: One end of the junction varies from germline; a read error may be responsible. The V call is TRBV20-1, the J call TRBJ2-3; 11 bases line up with TRBD2. This CDR3 has 15 residues. Per the germline V gene, CDR1 is DFQATT and CDR2 is SNEGSKA (reference sequence). CDR3 nucleotides: TGCAGTGCTCATAGCGGGGGGGCTAGCACAGGTACGCAGTATTTT. This codes for CSAHSGGASTGTQYF.

The V call is TRBV5-1, the J call TRBJ1-4; TRBD1 matches 7 bases. The CDR3 extends over 15 amino acids. CDR1 SGHRS and CDR2 YFSETQ come from the germline V gene. After removal of 5 bases from V and 8 bases from J, the junction contained 12 bases not matched to a gene. The CDR3 region is CASRPSTGDGEKLFF. Written as DNA, the CDR3 is TGCGCCAGCAGGCCCTCAACAGGGGATGGAGAAAAACTGTTTTTT.

The chain couples TRBV10-3 to TRBJ1-2, with D perhaps matching TRBD1 (6 bases). The CDR3 length is 13 residues. Germline V lookup: CDR1 ENHRY, CDR2 SYGVKD. Trimming pared 5 bases from V and 6 bases from J, leaving 13 bases between. CDR3 nucleotide sequence: TGTGCCATCAGTTTGGACAGTCGGGATGGCTACACCTTC. It specifies CAISLDSRDGYTF.

This chain links TRBV2 with TRBJ2-7; 7 bases align to TRBD1. CDR3 length: 14 residues. The germline CDR1 and CDR2 sequences are SNHLY and FYNNEI. V dropped 3 bases and J dropped 6; count of bases not matched to a gene: 8. The CDR3 sequence: CASSDRDSFSEQYF. CDR3 DNA: TGTGCCAGCAGTGACCGGGACAGTTTCAGCGAGCAGTACTTC.

This clonotype was picked up a small number of times. The chain couples TRBV5-1 to TRBJ1-1; 11 bases match TRBD1. CDR1 SGHRS and CDR2 YFSETQ come from the germline V gene. The CDR3 is 16 amino acids. The J segment lost 6 bases and the V segment lost 0 bases, leaving 7 bases of the junction unmatched. CDR3 loop: CASSLEGTGGNAEAFF. The CDR3 coding sequence is TGCGCCAGCAGCTTGGAGGGGACAGGGGGGAATGCTGAAGCTTTCTTT.

This clonotype was seen only a few times. The genes are TRBV10-3 and TRBJ2-4; the D gene is possibly TRBD2 (6 bases). The DNA end lines up better with TRBJ2-7; the J call may be wrong. This CDR3 region has 14 residues. CDR1 and CDR2 (germline): ENHRY, SYGVKD. The CDR3 nucleotides read TGTGCCATCAGTCCGGGGCCCGGAGGGAACGAGCAGTACTTC. It encodes CAISPGPGGNEQYF.

This clonotype was observed a few times. V usage is TRBV24-1 and J usage is TRBJ2-7, with D tentatively TRBD1 or TRBD2 (5 bases each). The CDR3 is made up of 14 amino acids. CDR1 and CDR2 from the germline V gene are KGHDR and SFDVKD. Between the trimmed V and J ends, which lost 9 bases and 2 bases, there was a span of 16 bases. The CDR3 DNA reads as TGTGCCACCTCGACCGGGGCAGCCGCCTACGAGCAGTACTTC. It yields the protein CATSTGAAAYEQYF.

The V gene is TRBV6-2 or TRBV6-3, the J gene TRBJ1-1; D not certain. Per germline, CDR1 MNHEY and CDR2 SVGEGT. This CDR3 comprises 16 residues. Between the trimmed V and J ends, which lost 4 bases and 0 bases, there was a span of 15 bases. The CDR3 protein is CASSCSRGGLNTEAFF. CDR3 bases: TGTGCCAGCAGTTGCTCCCGGGGAGGGTTGAACACTGAAGCTTTCTTT.

The genes are TRBV4-1 and TRBJ1-1; the D is unclear. The CDR3 consists of 15 residues. The V gene lost 0 bases and the J gene lost 1 base, with 9 bases spanning the gap. The germline gives CDR1 MGHRA, CDR2 YSYEKL. The CDR3 DNA reads as TGCGCCAGCAGCCAAGAATGGTCACGGAACACTGAAGCTTTCTTT. Protein product: CASSQEWSRNTEAFF.

This chain links TRBV20-1 with TRBJ1-2, with 8 bases aligning to TRBD1. Trimming at V came to 0 bases and at J to 4 bases, leaving 4 bases not matched to a gene. The length of the CDR3 is 14 residues. Germline V gives CDR1 DFQATT, CDR2 SNEGSKA (reference sequence). The CDR3 sequence is CSARDPGGGYGYTF. CDR3 DNA sequence: TGCAGTGCTAGAGATCCAGGGGGCGGCTATGGCTACACCTTC.

This clonotype has only one observation. The gene calls are TRBV20-1 and TRBJ2-5; D not certain. Germline V gene data show CDR1 as DFQATT and CDR2 as SNEGSKA (reference sequence). V shed 6 bases and J shed 0 bases, with 11 bases lying between them. The CDR3 has 13 amino acids. DNA for the CDR3: TGCAGTGCCACGACTTCGTACCAAGAGACCCAGTACTTC. Its protein product is CSATTSYQETQYF.

This clonotype occurred many times. Mismatch with germline at one junction end may stem from a read error. V and J are TRBV5-1 and TRBJ1-5; D not certain. CDR3 length: 13 amino acids. CDR1 and CDR2 (germline): SGHRS, YFSETQ. In DNA form, the CDR3 reads TGTGCCAGCAGCTTGGGAGTCAATCAGCCCCAGCATTTT. Residues: CASSLGVNQPQHF.

The V and J genes are TRBV20-1 and TRBJ2-3, with 7 bases matching TRBD2. Germline values: CDR1 DFQATT, CDR2 SNEGSKA (reference sequence). V trimming: 7 bases; J trimming: 2 bases; junction bases outside the gene matches: 9. CDR3 length equals 14 residues. CDR3 in amino acids: CSGERAGFTDTQYF. The DNA of the CDR3 is TGCAGTGGGGAGCGAGCGGGGTTCACAGATACGCAGTATTTT.

The V call is TRBV7-9, the J call TRBJ2-3; 9 positions match TRBD2. Germline V gene sequence: CDR1 SEHNR, CDR2 FQNEAQ (reference sequence). The CDR3 consists of 16 residues. V lost 5 bases and J lost 7; bases outside the gene matches: 13. The CDR3 DNA follows: TGTGCCAGCAGCCTCCGGGGTAGCGGGGGACCAAATACGCAGTATTTT. Translation: CASSLRGSGGPNTQYF.

At least ten counts were recorded for this clonotype. V and J are TRBV10-3 and TRBJ2-6, with D perhaps TRBD2 (5 bases). Germline assignment: CDR1 ENHRY and CDR2 SYGVKD. The CDR3 consists of 16 residues. Trimming shortened V by 3 bases and J by 1 base, and 10 bases separated the two germline ends. The CDR3 protein is CAISEIEGSGANVLTF. The DNA of the CDR3 is TGTGCCATCAGTGAAATTGAGGGATCTGGGGCCAACGTCCTGACTTTC.

The chain uses TRBV4-3 and TRBJ2-3, with unresolved D. CDR1 LGHNA and CDR2 YSLEER come from the germline V gene. The CDR3 contains 17 residues. The V end was cut by 0 bases, the J end by 2 bases, with 15 bases between. CDR3 sequence: CASSQEEQPTITDTQYF. The DNA of the CDR3 is TGCGCCAGCAGCCAAGAGGAACAGCCTACTATCACAGATACGCAGTATTTT.

This clonotype was seen more than once but under ten times. The V and J genes are TRBV4-3 and TRBJ1-2; D is unclear. Germline CDR1 reads LGHNA; CDR2 reads YSLEER. This CDR3 has 9 amino acids. CDR3 in amino acids: CAPPRGYTF. CDR3 DNA: TGCGCTCCACCAAGGGGCTACACCTTC.

Only a few counts were recorded for this clonotype. The chain links TRBV6-2 or TRBV6-3 to TRBJ2-3; D possibly corresponds to TRBD2 (5 bases). The CDR3 covers 14 residues. The germline gives CDR1 MNHEY, CDR2 SVGEGT. With 4 bases removed from V and 7 bases from J, the gap between germline ends came to 15 bases. The CDR3 loop is CASSWSGVTYTQYF. In DNA form, the CDR3 reads TGTGCCAGCAGTTGGTCCGGGGTCACCTATACGCAGTATTTT.

This clonotype showed up just a few times. The rearrangement joins TRBV20-1 to TRBJ1-1, with D perhaps matching TRBD1 (5 bases). CDR3 length: 13 residues. The V end lost 2 bases, the J end lost 0 bases, and 7 bases lay between the germline ends. In germline, CDR1 is DFQATT, CDR2 SNEGSKA (reference sequence). Here the CDR3 DNA reads TGCAGTGCTAGAACAGGAATGAACACTGAAGCTTTCTTT. It specifies CSARTGMNTEAFF.

This clonotype has more than one count but fewer than ten. The chain couples TRBV2 to TRBJ2-7; D gene uncertain. CDR1 is SNHLY, CDR2 FYNNEI, per germline. The CDR3 is 13 amino acids. V lost 3 bases to trimming and J lost 3 bases, with 9 bases between them. The CDR3: CASSEYRSYEQYF. In nucleotides, the CDR3 is TGTGCCAGCAGTGAGTATCGGAGCTACGAGCAGTACTTC.

This clonotype was seen a handful of times. The genes are TRBV29-1 and TRBJ1-2; D uncertain. The CDR3 has 13 amino acids. Trimming cost V 3 bases and J 0 bases, with 8 bases left between them. The V gene's germline CDR1 is SQVTM and CDR2 ANQGSEA. DNA of the CDR3: TGCAGCGTTGACCACAGACCTAACTATGGCTACACCTTC. It codes for CSVDHRPNYGYTF.

The rearrangement joins TRBV20-1 to TRBJ2-4; D is possibly TRBD1 or TRBD2 (6 bases each). The last part of the DNA fits TRBJ2-7 better; the J call may be wrong. Germline lookup yields CDR1 DFQATT and CDR2 SNEGSKA (reference sequence). The length of the CDR3 is 12 residues. In DNA, the CDR3 is TGCAGTGCTAGGAAAGGGGGGCACGAGCAGTACTTC. Protein product: CSARKGGHEQYF.

This clonotype has just a few counts. The J gene is TRBJ2-3, the V gene TRBV7-9; 12 nucleotides agree with TRBD2. Germline trimming cut 7 bases from V and 5 bases from J; bases unmatched to any gene: 10. The germline CDR1 and CDR2 sequences are SEHNR and FQNEAQ (reference sequence). There are 16 residues in the CDR3. CDR3 protein: CASITSGGTHQDTQYF. The CDR3 DNA is TGTGCCAGCATCACTAGCGGGGGGACCCACCAAGATACGCAGTATTTT.